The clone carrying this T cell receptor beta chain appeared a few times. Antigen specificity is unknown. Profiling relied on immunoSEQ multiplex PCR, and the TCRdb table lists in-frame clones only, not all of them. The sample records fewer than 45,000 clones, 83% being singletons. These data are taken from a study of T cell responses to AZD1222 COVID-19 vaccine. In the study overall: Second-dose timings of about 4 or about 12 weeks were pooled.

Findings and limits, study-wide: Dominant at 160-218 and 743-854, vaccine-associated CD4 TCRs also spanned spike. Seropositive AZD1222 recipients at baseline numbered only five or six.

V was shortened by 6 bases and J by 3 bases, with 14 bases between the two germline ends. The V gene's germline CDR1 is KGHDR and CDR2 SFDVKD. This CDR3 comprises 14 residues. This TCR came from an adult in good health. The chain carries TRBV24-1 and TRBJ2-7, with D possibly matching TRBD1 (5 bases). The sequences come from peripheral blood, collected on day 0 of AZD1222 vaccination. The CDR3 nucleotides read TGTGCCACCAGTATGGGGTACGACAGCTACGAGCAGTACTTC. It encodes CATSMGYDSYEQYF.